The 19 T cell receptor beta chains listed next were all sequenced from one sample in a study of a mutant IDH1 vaccine in newly diagnosed glioma. Which antigens these TCRs recognize remains unknown. Sequencing used immunoSEQ multiplex PCR; TCRdb keeps in-frame clones, though not all of them. The sample records approximately 81,000 clones, almost 85% being singletons. Time point: week 23, last vaccination. Doses consisted of 300 ug of mutant IDH1 20-mer peptide each, paired with topical imiquimod. Sequenced material: PBMCs, taken from a glioma patient whose treatment included an IDH1 peptide vaccine. Source of these receptors: a man aged 25 to 45 with glioma. Some clones in this sample may be carry-over from other donors' samples.

J is TRBJ2-5 and V is TRBV18; 7 bases match TRBD2. The V gene end was trimmed by 2 bases and the J gene end by 7 bases; junction bases not matched to a gene: 7. The CDR3 totals 14 residues. CDR1 KGHSH and CDR2 LQKENI come from the germline V gene. The CDR3 protein is CASSPSTTGGTQYF. The CDR3 coding sequence is TGTGCCAGCTCACCATCTACAACGGGGGGGACCCAGTACTTC. Using reference TRBV18 and TRBJ2-5 for the parts outside the CDR3, the full variable domain is NAGVMQNPRHLVRRRGQEARLRCSPMKGHSHVYWYRQLPEEGLKFMVYLQKENIIDESGMPKERFSAEFPKEGPSILRIQQVVRGDSAAYFCASSPSTTGGTQYFGPGTRLLVL.

The chain is built from TRBV4-1 and TRBJ1-1; TRBD1 matches at 8 bases. Germline V gives CDR1 MGHRA, CDR2 YSYEKL. Trimming removed 4 bases from V and 3 bases from J; junction bases left unmatched: 4. The CDR3 consists of 14 residues. The CDR3 loop reads CASSLIQGDTEAFF. The CDR3 nucleotides read TGCGCCAGCAGCCTGATACAGGGGGACACTGAAGCTTTCTTT.

The J gene is TRBJ1-5, the V gene TRBV15, with D perhaps TRBD1 (5 bases). CDR3 size: 15 residues. CDR1 LNHNV and CDR2 YYDKDF come from the germline V gene (reference sequence). Trimming stripped 0 bases from V and 6 bases from J, with 12 bases between. The CDR3 loop is CATSRERGAGQPQHF. The CDR3, as DNA: TGTGCCACCAGCAGAGAACGAGGGGCGGGTCAGCCCCAGCATTTT.

The chain links TRBV6-5 to TRBJ1-6; D is uncertain. Trimming took off 5 bases at V and 5 bases at J, with 10 bases between the two ends. Germline V gene data show CDR1 as MNHEY and CDR2 as SVGAGI. The CDR3 is 14 amino acids. The CDR3 DNA is TGTGCCAGCAGTACGGGCGCCCATAATTCACCCCTCCACTTT. It yields the protein CASSTGAHNSPLHF.

J is TRBJ2-5 and V is TRBV7-9; 9 positions match TRBD2. Germline CDR1 reads SEHNR; CDR2 reads FQNEAQ (reference sequence). The CDR3 loop spans 16 amino acids. Trimming removed 6 bases from V and 3 bases from J; junction bases left unmatched: 11. The CDR3 region has the DNA TGTGCCAGCAGTCCCATAGCGGGGGCACGGAAAGAGACCCAGTACTTC. Amino acid sequence: CASSPIAGARKETQYF.

J is TRBJ1-2 and V is TRBV6-6, with D unclear. Germline CDR1 MNHNY, CDR2 SVGAGI (reference sequence). Trimming cost V 8 bases and J 5 bases, with 18 bases left between them. The CDR3 runs to 14 residues. CDR3 coding DNA: TGTGCCAGCGTCAGCGGGAGGGCAGAGTATGGCTACACCTTC. Translating it yields CASVSGRAEYGYTF.

This chain joins TRBV7-9 and TRBJ2-5; 9 nucleotides align to TRBD2. The V gene's germline CDR1 is SEHNR and CDR2 FQNEAQ (reference sequence). Trimming cost V 6 bases and J 4 bases; bases outside gene matches: 3. The CDR3 loop spans 13 amino acids. CDR3 sequence (DNA): TGTGCCAGCAGGCCGGGACTAGCAGAGACCCAGTACTTC. It is translated as CASRPGLAETQYF.

The chain carries TRBV5-4 and TRBJ1-1; 8 nucleotides match TRBD1. Trimming removed 5 bases from V and 1 base from J; junction bases left unmatched: 7. The CDR3 loop spans 15 amino acids. The germline V gene encodes CDR1 SGHNT and CDR2 YYREEE (reference sequence). CDR3 protein: CASRRAGTGNTEAFF. CDR3 sequence (DNA): TGTGCCAGCAGGCGGGCCGGGACAGGGAACACTGAAGCTTTCTTT.

As regards this clone: At one of its ends the junction is not consistent with the germline gene, which may arise from a read error. The chain is built from TRBV30 and TRBJ2-1; 9 bases agree with TRBD2. Germline loops: CDR1 GTSNPN, CDR2 SVGIG (reference sequence). The length of the CDR3 is 12 residues. The CDR3 region has the DNA TGTGCCCTGGAGAGTGGGGGACTAGCATTACTCTTC. It specifies CALESGGLALLF.

This chain joins TRBV7-9 and TRBJ2-1, with D perhaps being TRBD1 or TRBD2 (6 bases each). The CDR3 totals 16 residues. Trimming cost V 5 bases and J 5 bases, with 19 bases left between them. From germline, CDR1 is SEHNR and CDR2 FQNEAQ (reference sequence). The CDR3 DNA sequence: TGTGCCAGCAGCCCCGGGGGACAATTGGGCCACAATGAGCAGTTCTTC. It is translated as CASSPGGQLGHNEQFF.

This rearrangement joins TRBV6-5 to TRBJ2-1, with TRBD1 identical over 9 bases. With 0 bases clipped from V and 10 bases from J, the junction kept 10 bases outside the gene matches. The CDR3 runs 16 residues. From germline, CDR1 is MNHEY and CDR2 SVGAGI. In DNA, the CDR3 is TGTGCCAGCAGTTACTCCGGGACAGGGTATCGGAGGGAGCAGTTCTTC. Its protein is CASSYSGTGYRREQFF.

The chain couples TRBV29-1 to TRBJ2-2; perhaps TRBD2 as D (6 bases). The CDR3 extends over 12 amino acids. V was trimmed by 8 bases and J by 6 bases, leaving 13 bases between them. Looked up from germline, CDR1 is SQVTM and CDR2 is ANQGSEA. CDR3 DNA sequence: TGCAGCTGCATTCGGGGGTCCGGGGAGCTGTTTTTT. It is translated as CSCIRGSGELFF.

This chain links TRBV2 with TRBJ1-5; 7 bases match TRBD1. In germline, CDR1 is SNHLY, CDR2 FYNNEI. This CDR3 spans 14 amino acids. J gave up 6 bases and V 6 bases, and 8 bases lay outside the gene matches. In DNA, the CDR3 is TGTGCCAGCAGGAGACAGGGAACGGCTCAGCCCCAGCATTTT. Its translation is CASRRQGTAQPQHF. The full variable domain, with the rest looked up from reference TRBV2 and TRBJ1-5, is EPEVTQTPSHQVTQMGQEVILRCVPISNHLYFYWYRQILGQKVEFLVSFYNNEISEKSEIFDDQFSVERPDGSNFTLKIRSTKLEDSAMYFCASRRQGTAQPQHFGDGTRLSIL.

The rearrangement links TRBV15 to TRBJ2-3; TRBD2 matches 9 bases. This CDR3 contains 19 residues. V trimming: 0 bases; J trimming: 2 bases; junction bases outside the gene matches: 12. Germline lookup yields CDR1 LNHNV and CDR2 YYDKDF (reference sequence). In DNA, the CDR3 is TGTGCCACCAGCAGAGATTGGTCCCGGACTAGCGCCTTCACAGATACGCAGTATTTT. Its translation is CATSRDWSRTSAFTDTQYF.

V is TRBV29-1 and J is TRBJ2-3; tentatively, D is TRBD1 (5 bases). Germline CDR1 is SQVTM and CDR2 is ANQGSEA. V was pared by 6 bases and J by 3 bases, with 10 bases between. This CDR3 is built from 12 residues. As DNA, the CDR3 is TGCAGCGTGGGCAGGGATACAGATACGCAGTATTTT. Encoded protein: CSVGRDTDTQYF.

This clone has a handful of counts. The chain employs TRBV29-1 and TRBJ1-1; D is unresolved. The CDR3 contains 11 residues. Looked up from germline, CDR1 is SQVTM and CDR2 is ANQGSEA. Trimming pared 7 bases from V and 2 bases from J, leaving 8 bases between. The CDR3 sequence: CSGIQNTEAFF. CDR3 DNA: TGCAGCGGAATACAAAACACTGAAGCTTTCTTT.

The V call is TRBV5-6, the J call TRBJ1-2, with TRBD1 identical over 7 bases. V gave up 1 base and J gave up 3 bases; unmatched junction bases: 3. Germline values: CDR1 SGHDT, CDR2 YYEEEE. This CDR3 is built from 14 residues. The CDR3 nucleotides are TGTGCCAGCAGCTTGTACAGGGGTTACTATGGCTACACCTTC. Amino acids: CASSLYRGYYGYTF.

This clone was picked up one time. The rearrangement uses TRBV11-2 and TRBJ1-3, with D uncertain. CDR3 size: 15 residues. The ends were cut back, 3 bases at V and 2 bases at J, with 11 bases in the middle. Germline V gene lookup returns CDR1 SGHAT and CDR2 FQNNGV. The DNA of the CDR3 is TGTGCCAGCAGCTTGGGCCCTCAGACTGGAAACACCATATATTTT. Amino acid sequence: CASSLGPQTGNTIYF. Drawing the rest from reference TRBV11-2 and TRBJ1-3, the complete variable domain is EAGVAQSPRYKIIEKRQSVAFWCNPISGHATLYWYQQILGQGPKLLIQFQNNGVVDDSQLPKDRFSAERLKGVDSTLKIQPAKLEDSAVYLCASSLGPQTGNTIYFGEGSWLTVV.

This rearrangement joins TRBV5-1 to TRBJ2-7; maybe TRBD2 (6 bases). This CDR3 is built from 13 residues. The V gene lost 6 bases and the J gene lost 0 bases, with 10 bases spanning the gap. Germline V gene sequence: CDR1 SGHRS, CDR2 YFSETQ. As DNA, the CDR3 is TGCGCCAGCAAGCGGGCAAGCTCCTACGAGCAGTACTTC. It is translated as CASKRASSYEQYF.